This TCR beta chain was identified in a study of OX40 agonist ivuxolimab in advanced cancers. Background on the study: Patients were treated with intravenous ivuxolimab, dosed at 0.01 to 10 mg/kg and infused every 2 weeks. Whole-study results and caveats: Partly responding patients at 0.1-3.0 mg/kg showed some of the smallest clonal expansion.

As for this clone: Its antigen is still unknown.

Sequencing used immunoSEQ multiplex PCR; TCRdb keeps in-frame clones, though not all of them. The sample holds roughly 48,000 clones, 84% seen once. V lost 2 bases, J lost 1 base, and 3 bases lay in between. Looked up from germline, CDR1 is SGDLS and CDR2 is YYNGEE. The CDR3 spans 12 residues. Sequences were derived from CD4+ or CD8+ T cells sorted from blood, sampled in a trial of the OX40 agonist ivuxolimab. The receptor's source is an adult with an advanced solid tumor such as melanoma, head and neck, liver or kidney cancer. This chain joins TRBV9 and TRBJ1-2, with no clear D. The CDR3 DNA follows: TGTGCCAGCAGCGTCCTTAACTATGGCTACACCTTC. Its translation: CASSVLNYGYTF.